Below, 2 T cell receptor beta chains from the same sample are listed, as sequenced in a study of regulatory T cells in long-lasting Graves disease. The authors built TCR beta libraries using iRepertoire HTBI primers and Arm-PCR of CDR3 regions. TCRdb re-derived calls from the multiplex PCR reads in MiXCR, one entry per CDR3 protein. There are about 240,000 distinct CDR3 sequences in the sample; 20% to 25% occur only once, and approximately 15% lies in the top ten. Time point specified: newly diagnosed GD, antithyroid drugs for less than 3 months. Extracted RNA from PBMCs served as the source of the TCR library. Source: peripheral blood mononuclear cells (PBMCs), taken at new diagnosis, from a patient treated with antithyroid drugs. The receptors stem from a female donor with Graves disease.

At least ten counts were recorded for this clonotype. The J gene is TRBJ1-2, the V gene TRBV24-1; D remains unclear. The germline V gene encodes CDR1 KGHDR and CDR2 SFDVKD. This CDR3 comprises 14 residues. The germline V and J ends were trimmed by 3 bases and 0 bases, with 7 bases remaining between them. CDR3 amino acids: CATSDAITNYGYTF. For the CDR3, the DNA is TGTGCCACCAGTGATGCCATCACTAACTATGGCTACACCTTC.

In its sample, this clonotype was seen many times. This sequence joins TRBV20-1 and TRBJ2-3; D is unclear. Germline V lookup: CDR1 DFQATT, CDR2 SNEGSKA (reference sequence). The CDR3 consists of 15 residues. V was cut by 2 bases and J by 1 base, with 13 bases left in between. CDR3 in amino acids: CSARIGQHGTDTQYF. The CDR3 nucleotides are TGCAGTGCTAGAATCGGGCAGCACGGCACAGATACGCAGTATTTT.